This T cell receptor beta chain is drawn from a study of identical twins (dated by TCRdb to 2016 to 2017). Regarding the research as a whole: TCR alpha and beta repertoires from monozygotic twins, unrelated adults of various ages and cord blood were deep-sequenced to test whether fetal clonotypes persist. To rule out contamination, the twin experiments were replicated at different times with different library preparation protocols. The full study reports these points: Fewer insertions were carried by abundant cord blood beta clonotypes, a similar but weaker trend appeared in young adult naive repertoires, and no such trend appeared in memory repertoires. Invariant T cells such as MAIT and iNKT could partly confound zero-insertion analyses, although diverse VJ usage argued against such confounding for most clonotypes. In monozygotic twins, out-of-frame TCR alpha sharing was systematically underestimated by recombination models, although the models agreed with sharing between unrelated individuals. In beta out-of-frame sequences, excess twin sharing was weaker, because having fewer shared sequences lowered the signal-to-noise ratio. Because the same donors could not be followed over many years, conclusions were based on cross-sectional statistical analysis. Compared with coincidental sharing between unrelated individuals, an excess of low generation-probability sequences was observed among out-of-frame TCR alpha sequences shared between twins.

All donors were healthy Caucasians. The twin cohort consisted of three pairs of female monozygotic twins, all aged 18 to 29 years. The RNA used for TCR libraries was isolated from peripheral blood mononuclear cells. Libraries were built with 5' RACE. The instrument given in TCRdb is Illumina HiSeq 2000. A universal primer binding site was introduced by template switching, and a unique molecular identifier was present in the final cDNA, enabling accurate counting of TCR cDNA molecules. First-strand cDNA for TCR alpha and beta chains was synthesized from specific primers in the conserved constant-segment region. To control for contamination, every cDNA library carried two barcodes: a SMART-Mk sample barcode plus Illumina barcodes. Two successive PCR steps introduced TruSeq adapter sequences along with Illumina sample barcodes. TCR alpha and beta cDNA libraries were sequenced on the Illumina HiSeq platform with custom primers. The authors processed their data as follows. MiGEC processed the raw reads to extract unique molecular identifiers, while MiXCR was used to determine the CDR3 positions. For each individual, recombination models were inferred using an EM algorithm with the repgenHMM and IGoR tools. The analysis of shared clonotypes was done with the tcR package in R, with sharing normalized by the product of cloneset sizes. Out-of-frame nonproductive sequences were analyzed to study raw recombination free of thymic and clonal selection effects. TCRdb passed the public sequencing reads through fastp at Q25 and MiXCR, retaining productive beta sequences. Each entry is one CDR3 protein sequence, shown with its most common DNA and genes. TCRdb, not the authors, supplied the V and J calls. This sample gives around 570,000 distinct CDR3 sequences in total; 9.5% to 10% of them show up just once. The ten largest make up approximately 3.2% of the sample.

The sample holds a few counts of this clonotype. The specificity of this receptor is unknown. Per-base quality was not reported, and no clone a single base away is much larger than it. Reading the germline V gene gives CDR1 LGHNA and CDR2 YNFKEQ. Counted from cysteine to phenylalanine, this CDR3 has 17 amino acids. Only CDR3 DNA is held: 51 bases, read in frame from base 1. Unmatched junction bases come to 7, with V trimmed by 0 bases and J by 6 bases. The sample was also linked to a second study, of yellow fever vaccine responses in identical twins. From the second report: According to the authors, the vaccine-induced T cell response in identical twins seemed to be partly convergent and partly specific to each individual. In identical twins, the study followed T cell clones that responded to the vaccine with precision.

Sequencing was performed on PBMCs. The sequence derives from a woman aged 18-35 years in good health. The rearrangement joined TRBV4-2 to TRBJ2-3; TRBD2 lines up with 12 middle nucleotides. Here the CDR3 is given as CASSQDSLAGGPDTQYF. The DNA sequence reads TGTGCCAGCAGCCAAGACTCACTAGCGGGGGGACCTGATACGCAGTATTTT.